This T cell receptor (beta chain) derives from a study of T cell changes during pregnancy in multiple sclerosis. Assay: immunoSEQ multiplex PCR; the TCRdb copy retains only in-frame clones and omits some. This table holds 25,000 to 30,000 clones, around 90% found once. Specimen: CD4+ T cells from peripheral blood mononuclear cells, collected in the first trimester of pregnancy. This receptor was obtained from a female donor in good health, enrolled as a control in a pregnancy study.

This CDR3 is CASIPGSEFPGNTIYF. The CDR3 DNA is TGTGCCAGCATCCCAGGGTCAGAGTTCCCAGGAAACACCATATATTTT. The chain carries TRBV28 and TRBJ1-3, with D perhaps TRBD1 (5 bases). Trimming stripped 7 bases from V and 4 bases from J, with 20 bases between. The CDR3 runs 16 residues. CDR1 is MDHEN and CDR2 is SYDVKM in the germline V gene.